The rows below give T cell receptor beta chains drawn from one sample of a study of blood T cell repertoires in COVID-19. The assay was immunoSEQ multiplex PCR, and TCRdb's table has in-frame clones only and misses some. The sample has roughly 150,000 clones, roughly 90% seen once. The sequenced sample was peripheral blood. These receptors came from a man aged 60-69 years with acute or convalescent COVID-19. Each CDR3 is given with its conserved first and last residue. The D gene is left open where the match is weak. Clone size is not always given. Where it is, it says once, few, many or a class for expanded clones.

V gene: TRBV27; D gene: -; J gene: TRBJ2-2; clone size: -; CDR3 DNA: TGTGCCAGCAGTTTAGGGGGTCTCGGGGGAGCCGGAACGAACACCGGGGAGCTGTTTTTT; CDR3 protein: CASSLGGLGGAGTNTGELFF
V gene: TRBV6-5; D gene: TRBD1; J gene: TRBJ2-4; clone size: -; CDR3 DNA: TGTGCCAGCAGCGTGGGGGACAGGCGCATTCAGTACTTC; CDR3 protein: CASSVGDRRIQYF
V gene: TRBV5-1; D gene: -; J gene: TRBJ1-6; clone size: once; CDR3 DNA: TGCGCCAGTTCCATGAGGGCGGAAAATTCACCCCTCCACTTT; CDR3 protein: CASSMRAENSPLHF
V gene: TRBV27; D gene: TRBD1; J gene: TRBJ1-5; clone size: -; CDR3 DNA: TGTGCCAGCAGTCTGGGACAGGGAAGAACCCAGCCCCAGCATTTT; CDR3 protein: CASSLGQGRTQPQHF
V gene: TRBV5-1; D gene: -; J gene: TRBJ1-2; clone size: -; CDR3 DNA: TGCGCCAGCAGCTTGGCCCCGGAGGGCTTCTATGGCTACACCTTC; CDR3 protein: CASSLAPEGFYGYTF
V gene: TRBV19; D gene: -; J gene: TRBJ1-1; clone size: -; CDR3 DNA: TGTGCCAGTACCGAGGGGGGGTTCACTGAAGCTTTCTTT; CDR3 protein: CASTEGGFTEAFF
V gene: TRBV7-2; D gene: -; J gene: TRBJ1-5; clone size: -; CDR3 DNA: TGTGCCAGCAGCTCCCAAGGGTGGGGGCTGAGAGAGCCCCAGCATTTT; CDR3 protein: CASSSQGWGLREPQHF
V gene: TRBV9; D gene: -; J gene: TRBJ2-3; clone size: -; CDR3 DNA: TGTGCCAGCAGCGTACTCAGTCTTTCCACAGATACGCAGTATTTT; CDR3 protein: CASSVLSLSTDTQYF
V gene: TRBV30; D gene: -; J gene: TRBJ2-1; clone size: once; CDR3 DNA: TGTGCCTGGAGTGCCCGCGGTCCTAATGAGCAGTTCTTC; CDR3 protein: CAWSARGPNEQFF
V gene: TRBV27; D gene: TRBD1; J gene: TRBJ1-5; clone size: -; CDR3 DNA: TGTGCCAGCAGCGAGGAGGGGGCCGGCAATCAGCCCCAGCATTTT; CDR3 protein: CASSEEGAGNQPQHF
V gene: TRBV19; D gene: -; J gene: TRBJ1-1; clone size: -; CDR3 DNA: TGTGCCAGTAGTATCCCGGCCGGGACACGATCTGAAGCTTTCTTT; CDR3 protein: CASSIPAGTRSEAFF
V gene: TRBV20-1; D gene: -; J gene: TRBJ1-5; clone size: -; CDR3 DNA: TGCAGTGCCTTAAGTCCAGGGTCCCAGCATTTT; CDR3 protein: CSALSPGSQHF
V gene: TRBV19; D gene: -; J gene: TRBJ1-2; clone size: -; CDR3 DNA: TGTGCCAGTAGTTCAGGGGCGAACCTTAACTATGGCTACACCTTC; CDR3 protein: CASSSGANLNYGYTF
V gene: TRBV5-1; D gene: TRBD1; J gene: TRBJ1-1; clone size: -; CDR3 DNA: TGCGCCAGCAGAGGACAGGGGCGGGAGAACACTGAAGCTTTCTTT; CDR3 protein: CASRGQGRENTEAFF
V gene: TRBV6-1; D gene: -; J gene: TRBJ1-5; clone size: -; CDR3 DNA: TGTGCCAGCAGTGTCCGGACGTCGGGATACCGTCAGCCCCAGCATTTT; CDR3 protein: CASSVRTSGYRQPQHF
V gene: TRBV2; D gene: -; J gene: TRBJ1-5; clone size: -; CDR3 DNA: TGTGCCAGCAGTGAAGGGGTAAGGGGAAATCAGCCCCAGCATTTT; CDR3 protein: CASSEGVRGNQPQHF
V gene: TRBV6-5; D gene: TRBD2; J gene: TRBJ2-7; clone size: once; CDR3 DNA: TGTGCCAGCAGGCAGACTCGTATTAGCGGGGACGAGCAGTACTTC; CDR3 protein: CASRQTRISGDEQYF
V gene: TRBV3-1/TRBV3-2; D gene: -; J gene: TRBJ1-3; clone size: once; CDR3 DNA: TGTGCCAGCAGCCCAGATCGGACAGTCTCTGGAAACACCATATATTTT; CDR3 protein: CASSPDRTVSGNTIYF
V gene: TRBV30; D gene: TRBD1; J gene: TRBJ2-5; clone size: -; CDR3 DNA: TGTGCCTGGAGCGGACAGGGGAGGGAGACCCAGTACTTC; CDR3 protein: CAWSGQGRETQYF
V gene: TRBV7-2; D gene: -; J gene: TRBJ2-1; clone size: -; CDR3 DNA: TGTGCCAGCAGCCGGGAGCGGAACAATGAGCAGTTCTTC; CDR3 protein: CASSRERNNEQFF
V gene: TRBV2; D gene: TRBD1; J gene: TRBJ2-1; clone size: -; CDR3 DNA: TGTGCCAGCAGTGGGGACAGCAATGAGCAGTTCTTC; CDR3 protein: CASSGDSNEQFF
V gene: TRBV19; D gene: TRBD1; J gene: TRBJ1-1; clone size: once; CDR3 DNA: TGTGCCAGTAGTATGGACAGGGCCGGTGAAGCTTTCTTT; CDR3 protein: CASSMDRAGEAFF
V gene: TRBV5-6; D gene: -; J gene: TRBJ1-1; clone size: -; CDR3 DNA: TGTGCCAGCAGCCCATGGTTAGAGAACACTGAAGCTTTCTTT; CDR3 protein: CASSPWLENTEAFF
V gene: TRBV30; D gene: -; J gene: TRBJ1-1; clone size: -; CDR3 DNA: TGTGCCTGGAGTGTATTGGACAGTGAAGCTTTCTTT; CDR3 protein: CAWSVLDSEAFF
V gene: TRBV19; D gene: TRBD1; J gene: TRBJ1-2; clone size: -; CDR3 DNA: TGTGCCAGTACCTCGAGACAGGGGCCGGGTGGCTACACCTTC; CDR3 protein: CASTSRQGPGGYTF
V gene: TRBV2; D gene: TRBD2; J gene: TRBJ2-3; clone size: -; CDR3 DNA: TGTGCCAGCAGTGAACGGCGGGGGTGGGCAGATACGCAGTATTTT; CDR3 protein: CASSERRGWADTQYF
V gene: TRBV7-9; D gene: -; J gene: TRBJ2-7; clone size: -; CDR3 DNA: TGTGCCAGCAGCCAACAGGGCCGGCGGGACGAGCAGTACTTC; CDR3 protein: CASSQQGRRDEQYF
V gene: TRBV4-3; D gene: TRBD1; J gene: TRBJ1-4; clone size: -; CDR3 DNA: TGCGCCAGCAGCCAATACCGCCACTTCCAGGGGGTCCATCTGTTTTTT; CDR3 protein: CASSQYRHFQGVHLFF
V gene: TRBV5-8; D gene: -; J gene: TRBJ1-2; clone size: once; CDR3 DNA: TGTGCCAGCAGCTTGGGGGCCCGGGAGGCGGGCTACACCTTC; CDR3 protein: CASSLGAREAGYTF
V gene: TRBV6-5; D gene: TRBD1; J gene: TRBJ2-2; clone size: -; CDR3 DNA: TGTGCCAGCAGTTGGGGACAGGGTTCCCGGGAGCTGTTTTTT; CDR3 protein: CASSWGQGSRELFF
V gene: TRBV10-1; D gene: -; J gene: TRBJ2-3; clone size: -; CDR3 DNA: TGCGCCAGCAGTGCACCGGACAGGGAGGGGACAGATACGCAGTATTTT; CDR3 protein: CASSAPDREGTDTQYF
V gene: TRBV19; D gene: -; J gene: TRBJ1-3; clone size: -; CDR3 DNA: TGTGCCAGTAGTATTTCGGCGGCCCCTGGAAACACCATATATTTT; CDR3 protein: CASSISAAPGNTIYF
V gene: TRBV9; D gene: -; J gene: TRBJ1-2; clone size: -; CDR3 DNA: TGTGCCAGCAGCGTCCTCTTGGGACTTTCGGGCTACACCTTC; CDR3 protein: CASSVLLGLSGYTF
V gene: TRBV7-2; D gene: -; J gene: TRBJ2-3; clone size: once; CDR3 DNA: TGTGCCAGCAGCTTCCCGGGGGGCCCTTCTCCTAACACAGATACGCAGTATTTT; CDR3 protein: CASSFPGGPSPNTDTQYF
V gene: TRBV2; D gene: -; J gene: TRBJ1-5; clone size: -; CDR3 DNA: TGTGCCAGCCGATTAGAGGGCAATCAGCCCCAGCATTTT; CDR3 protein: CASRLEGNQPQHF
V gene: TRBV2; D gene: TRBD1; J gene: TRBJ1-5; clone size: -; CDR3 DNA: TGTGCCAGCAGTGAACAAGGGGGCAGAGGTCAGCCCCAGCATTTT; CDR3 protein: CASSEQGGRGQPQHF
V gene: TRBV12-3/TRBV12-4; D gene: -; J gene: TRBJ1-5; clone size: -; CDR3 DNA: TGTGCCAGCAGTTTACACAATCAGCCCCAGCATTTT; CDR3 protein: CASSLHNQPQHF
V gene: TRBV6-5; D gene: TRBD1; J gene: TRBJ1-6; clone size: -; CDR3 DNA: TGTGCCAGCAGTTTCGGGGTCGACAGGGTAGGAAGCCCCCTCCACTTT; CDR3 protein: CASSFGVDRVGSPLHF
V gene: TRBV21-1; D gene: -; J gene: TRBJ2-3; clone size: -; CDR3 DNA: TGTCCCACCCTTAATTGCTATCCACCTCGCACAGATACGCAGTATTTT; CDR3 protein: CPTLNCYPPRTDTQYF
V gene: TRBV5-6; D gene: -; J gene: TRBJ1-2; clone size: -; CDR3 DNA: TGTGCCAGCAGCTTGGACACGAACTATGGCTACACCTTC; CDR3 protein: CASSLDTNYGYTF
V gene: TRBV12-5; D gene: -; J gene: TRBJ2-1; clone size: -; CDR3 DNA: TGTGCTAGTGGTTTCCCTCCCGACAGAGGAGATGAGCAGTTCTTC; CDR3 protein: CASGFPPDRGDEQFF
V gene: TRBV24-1; D gene: TRBD1; J gene: TRBJ1-5; clone size: once; CDR3 DNA: TGTGCCACCAGTGATCGACAGGGGAGCAATCAGCCCCAGCATTTT; CDR3 protein: CATSDRQGSNQPQHF
V gene: TRBV9; D gene: -; J gene: TRBJ1-4; clone size: once; CDR3 DNA: TGTGCCAGCAGCGTAGCACTCCCGGTGGGGGGTGAAGGAGAAAAACTGTTTTTT; CDR3 protein: CASSVALPVGGEGEKLFF
V gene: TRBV5-5; D gene: -; J gene: TRBJ1-2; clone size: -; CDR3 DNA: TGTGCCAGCAGCTCCTCATGGGCAGATGACTATGGCTACACCTTC; CDR3 protein: CASSSSWADDYGYTF
V gene: TRBV5-6; D gene: -; J gene: TRBJ2-7; clone size: -; CDR3 DNA: TGTGCCAGCAGCTTAATAGCCGAGCAGTACTTC; CDR3 protein: CASSLIAEQYF